This T cell receptor (beta chain) was sequenced in a study of shared clonotypes between healthy human individuals. Data came from immunoSEQ multiplex PCR; TCRdb stores just in-frame clones and leaves some out. Seen here are some 1.4 million clones, around 97% observed once, and the top ten hold roughly 1.2%. Deletions cut 1 base from V and 2 bases from J, with 13 bases between. The germline V gene has CDR1 SGHAT and CDR2 FQNNGV. The CDR3 loop spans 16 amino acids. Sequencing used naive CD4+ T cells sorted from blood. Subset described: CD45RA+ positively selected. This chain connects TRBV11-2 to TRBJ2-3; D unresolved. The clonotype was recovered from a man aged 30 to 39 in good health. The CDR3 loop reads CASSLGLLPFTDTQYF. CDR3 nucleotides: TGTGCCAGCAGCTTAGGCCTGCTCCCCTTCACAGATACGCAGTATTTT.